Listed below are T cell receptor beta chains from one sample, sequenced in a study of post-analysis software for immune sequencing data. Each CDR3 protein gets one entry after TCRdb re-called the PCR reads with MiXCR. This repertoire shows hundreds of thousands of distinct CDR3 sequences, 40% to 50% found once; its top ten account for around 1.7%. Input material: blood. Source of these receptors: a girl between 5 and 17 years old with multiple sclerosis. Each CDR3 is given with its conserved first and last residue. D genes are given only for firm matches. Some rows have no size entry. The others give once, few or many, or a class for an expanded clone.

>TRBV29-1|TRBJ1-2|NA|NA
CSVRDTSNYGYTF
TGCAGCGTACGGGACACCTCTAACTATGGCTACACCTTC
>TRBV25-1|TRBJ2-3|NA|TRBD1
CASSELGTGTSDTQYF
TGTGCCAGCAGTGAACTCGGGACAGGGACATCAGATACGCAGTATTTT
>TRBV7-7|TRBJ2-1|few|NA
CASSPQSGIYNEQFF
TGTGCTAGCAGCCCTCAATCGGGGATCTACAATGAGCAGTTCTTC
>TRBV5-1|TRBJ2-7|few|NA
CASSLALGDYEQYF
TGCGCCAGCAGCTTGGCTCTCGGGGACTACGAGCAGTACTTC
>TRBV7-2|TRBJ2-5|few|NA
CASSFVGSRTQYF
TGTGCCAGCAGCTTTGTGGGCTCGCGGACCCAGTACTTC
>TRBV5-6|TRBJ2-5|NA|NA
CASSPGGDQEAQYF
TGTGCCAGCAGCCCGGGGGGCGACCAAGAGGCCCAGTACTTC
>TRBV5-4|TRBJ1-2|few|NA
CASSLEGYYGYTF
TGTGCCAGCAGCTTGGAGGGGTACTATGGCTACACCTTC
>TRBV20-1|TRBJ2-7|NA|TRBD1
CSARVGQGIHEQYF
TGCAGTGCTAGAGTGGGACAGGGGATCCACGAGCAGTACTTC
>TRBV20-1|TRBJ1-6|NA|NA
CSATPDSTTHSPLHF
TGCAGTGCTACACCGGACAGTACCACCCATTCACCCCTCCACTTT
>TRBV7-8|TRBJ2-5|NA|NA
CASSQSRGGVETQYF
TGTGCCAGCAGTCAAAGCAGGGGGGGAGTAGAGACCCAGTACTTC
>TRBV10-1|TRBJ2-5|NA|TRBD2
CASSGHRGSRETQYF
TGCGCCAGCAGTGGACATCGCGGGAGCAGGGAGACCCAGTACTTC
>TRBV20-1|TRBJ2-3|NA|TRBD2
CSASPWRGGRGDTQYF
TGCAGTGCTTCTCCATGGCGGGGGGGCCGAGGAGATACGCAGTATTTT
>TRBV7-2|TRBJ1-2|NA|NA
CASSPQGPRYGYTF
TGTGCCAGCAGCCCCCAGGGGCCCCGCTATGGCTACACCTTC
>TRBV2|TRBJ2-3|NA|NA
CASGSRAGRTQYF
TGTGCCAGCGGTTCCCGTGCCGGTCGGACGCAGTATTTT
>TRBV24-1|TRBJ2-1|NA|NA
CASRAEQFF
TGTGCCTCTCGGGCCGAGCAGTTCTTC
>TRBV25-1|TRBJ1-1|NA|NA
CASSETGSNTEAFF
TGTGCCAGCAGTGAGACAGGATCGAACACTGAAGCTTTCTTT
>TRBV24-1|TRBJ2-7|few|NA
CATSSLGYEQYF
TGTGCCACCAGTAGCCTTGGATACGAGCAGTACTTC
>TRBV7-7|TRBJ2-7|NA|TRBD2
CASSSGLGGGRAYGQYF
TGTGCTAGCAGCTCCGGCTTGGGAGGCGGGAGGGCCTACGGGCAGTACTTC
>TRBV6-2/TRBV6-3|TRBJ1-2|NA|TRBD1
CASSYPQGARSRDSYTF
TGTGCCAGCAGTTACCCGCAGGGGGCGCGTTCCCGTGATAGCTACACCTTC
>TRBV4-1|TRBJ1-1|NA|NA
CASSQTGQRRGTEAFF
TGCGCCAGCAGCCAAACGGGACAACGGAGGGGCACTGAAGCTTTCTTT
>TRBV12-3/TRBV12-4|TRBJ2-1|NA|NA
CASSLGEYCNEQFF
TGTGCCAGCAGTTTAGGTGAATACTGCAATGAGCAGTTCTTC
>TRBV11-2|TRBJ2-7|NA|NA
CASSLGRTDHEQYF
TGTGCCAGCAGTCTGGGGAGGACAGACCATGAGCAGTACTTC
>TRBV29-1|TRBJ2-5|few|TRBD2
CSVAAGVETQYF
TGCAGCGTTGCAGCGGGGGTAGAGACCCAGTACTTC
>TRBV20-1|TRBJ1-2|NA|NA
CSARGPATDKGYTF
TGCAGTGCTAGAGGACCAGCAACCGACAAGGGCTACACCTTC
>TRBV3-1|TRBJ2-5|NA|TRBD2
CASSQAGGTPTKETQYF
TGTGCCAGCAGCCAAGCGGGGGGGACGCCCACCAAAGAGACCCAGTACTTC
>TRBV7-9|TRBJ2-1|NA|NA
CASSPPPRSYNEQFF
TGTGCCAGCAGCCCCCCTCCGCGGTCCTACAATGAGCAGTTCTTC
>TRBV20-1|TRBJ2-1|NA|TRBD1
CSARVGTGGYYNEQFF
TGCAGTGCTAGAGTTGGGACAGGGGGCTATTACAATGAGCAGTTCTTC
>TRBV11-2|TRBJ1-2|NA|NA
CASSLYQGGNYGYTF
TGTGCCAGCAGCTTATATCAGGGCGGAAACTATGGCTACACCTTC
>TRBV3-1|TRBJ1-1|NA|TRBD1
CASSPHRGLTEAFF
TGTGCCAGCAGCCCCCACAGGGGGCTTACTGAAGCTTTCTTT
>TRBV27|TRBJ2-3|NA|NA
CASSLRWGLPDTQYF
TGTGCCAGCAGTTTACGTTGGGGGCTCCCAGATACGCAGTATTTT
>TRBV12-3/TRBV12-4|TRBJ1-5|few|TRBD1
CASSFGQGHQPQHF
TGTGCCAGCAGTTTCGGACAGGGGCATCAGCCCCAGCATTTT
>TRBV6-2/TRBV6-3|TRBJ2-1|NA|TRBD2
CASGPSGGRNEQFF
TGTGCCAGCGGCCCTAGCGGGGGGCGCAATGAGCAGTTCTTC
>TRBV5-1|TRBJ2-1|once|TRBD2
CASRKGLAGDLREQFF
TGCGCCAGCAGAAAGGGGCTAGCGGGGGACCTCAGGGAGCAGTTCTTC
>TRBV2|TRBJ2-5|NA|TRBD2
CASHDRTSGALLAQETQYF
TGTGCCAGCCATGATCGGACTAGCGGGGCCCTACTAGCTCAAGAGACCCAGTACTTC
>TRBV4-1|TRBJ2-1|NA|NA
CASSIHRGGLNNEQFF
TGCGCCAGCAGCATCCACAGGGGAGGTCTTAACAATGAGCAGTTCTTC
>TRBV28|TRBJ2-6|NA|TRBD2
CASSRLTVGTSSQTGANVLTF
TGTGCCAGCAGTAGACTAACAGTTGGGACTAGCTCCCAAACTGGGGCCAACGTCCTGACTTTC
>TRBV20-1|TRBJ1-1|NA|NA
CSARGEGPEAFF
TGCAGTGCTAGAGGGGAGGGGCCTGAAGCTTTCTTT
>TRBV29-1|TRBJ2-3|NA|TRBD2
CSVGVAGGEDTQYF
TGCAGCGTTGGGGTAGCGGGGGGCGAGGATACGCAGTATTTT
>TRBV12-3/TRBV12-4|TRBJ2-3|few|TRBD2
CASSLSSGFPDTQYF
TGTGCCAGCAGTTTATCTAGCGGTTTCCCAGATACGCAGTATTTT
>TRBV7-8|TRBJ2-1|NA|NA
CASSLFQTARTQNNEQFF
TGTGCCAGCAGCTTATTCCAGACAGCCAGGACTCAAAACAATGAGCAGTTCTTC
>TRBV7-2|TRBJ1-2|few|NA
CASSFRTVRRYGYTF
TGTGCCAGCAGCTTCAGGACAGTAAGACGCTATGGCTACACCTTC
>TRBV5-1|TRBJ2-1|NA|NA
CASSLEGGIGEQFF
TGCGCCAGCAGCTTGGAGGGGGGAATAGGGGAGCAGTTCTTC
>TRBV5-1|TRBJ1-4|few|NA
CASSLGGHPNEKLFF
TGCGCCAGCAGCCTGGGTGGACACCCTAATGAAAAACTGTTTTTT
>TRBV7-8|TRBJ2-7|NA|TRBD2
CASSLAPSAGGNYEQYF
TGTGCCAGCAGCTTAGCTCCCTCGGCGGGGGGAAACTACGAGCAGTACTTC
>TRBV30|TRBJ1-2|few|NA
CAWSVVYGYTF
TGTGCCTGGAGTGTTGTCTATGGCTACACCTTC
>TRBV6-5|TRBJ2-1|NA|TRBD2
CASRRPGLANNEQFF
TGTGCCAGCAGACGACCGGGACTAGCGAATAATGAGCAGTTCTTC
>TRBV7-2|TRBJ1-2|NA|NA
CASSLGRASSNYGYTF
TGTGCCAGCAGCTTAGGGCGTGCCAGCAGTAACTATGGCTACACCTTC
>TRBV7-9|TRBJ2-1|NA|TRBD2
CASSWARGSSYNEQFF
TGTGCCAGCAGCTGGGCGCGGGGGAGCTCCTACAATGAGCAGTTCTTC
>TRBV2|TRBJ1-5|few|NA
CASSGLHSNQPQHF
TGTGCCAGCAGCGGACTCCATAGCAATCAGCCCCAGCATTTT
>TRBV24-1|TRBJ2-3|NA|NA
CATSDLGEKWEAGDTQYF
TGTGCCACCAGTGATTTGGGGGAAAAGTGGGAGGCCGGAGATACGCAGTATTTT